The 26 T cell receptor beta chains reported below all come from one sample, sequenced in a study of blood T cell repertoires in COVID-19. The data were produced by immunoSEQ multiplex PCR, yet TCRdb's version contains in-frame clones alone and is incomplete. The sample holds about 250,000 clones, roughly 84% seen once. Material for sequencing was peripheral blood. The receptors derive from a human donor with COVID-19, enrolled during active disease. The donor label of this sample is uncertain.

This clone has only one observation. The rearrangement uses TRBV7-9 and TRBJ1-1; D is unresolved. Trimming took 2 bases from V and 1 from J, leaving 8 bases between them. The CDR3 covers 14 residues. Germline CDR1 and CDR2: SEHNR and FQNEAQ (reference sequence). CDR3 sequence (DNA): TGTGCCAGCAGCTTACCGGAGGCGAACACTGAAGCTTTCTTT. Protein product: CASSLPEANTEAFF.

The chain combines TRBV12-5 with TRBJ1-2, with 9 bases matching TRBD1. Germline values: CDR1 LGHNT, CDR2 FRNRAP. The J segment lost 8 bases and the V segment lost 0 bases, leaving 16 bases of the junction unmatched. The CDR3 loop spans 18 amino acids. This CDR3 reads CASGLVTQGDRVFKGYTF. The CDR3 DNA follows: TGTGCTAGTGGTTTGGTGACCCAGGGGGACAGGGTATTTAAGGGCTACACCTTC.

V gene TRBV19 combines with J gene TRBJ1-5, with 9 bases that match TRBD1. The V and J ends lost 8 bases and 6 bases, in that order; junction bases with no gene match: 14. Germline values: CDR1 LNHDA, CDR2 SQIVND (reference sequence). The CDR3 consists of 16 residues. This CDR3 reads CASLPLTGGVGQPQHF. The CDR3 nucleotides read TGTGCCAGTCTTCCATTGACAGGGGGAGTGGGTCAGCCCCAGCATTTT.

The V and J genes are TRBV6-2 or TRBV6-3 and TRBJ2-7, with D unclear. The CDR3 contains 13 residues. The germline V gene encodes CDR1 MNHEY and CDR2 SVGEGT. Trimming pared 0 bases from V and 3 bases from J, leaving 6 bases between. CDR3 sequence reads: CASSYSAFYEQYF. The CDR3 nucleotides are TGTGCCAGCAGTTACTCAGCCTTCTACGAGCAGTACTTC.

Concerning this clone itself: The germline gene is not matched at one end of the junction; a read error may be the cause. The J gene is TRBJ1-1, the V gene TRBV30; perhaps TRBD1 as D (5 bases). Germline CDR1 reads GTSNPN; CDR2 reads SVGIG (reference sequence). There are 14 residues in the CDR3. CDR3 bases: TGTGCCCGGAGTAGAAGGGGAGGTAACACTGAAGCTTTCTTT. Its protein product is CARSRRGGNTEAFF.

J is TRBJ2-7 and V is TRBV20-1; D is ambiguous. Trimming took 5 bases from V and 3 from J, leaving 8 bases between them. Looked up from germline, CDR1 is DFQATT and CDR2 is SNEGSKA (reference sequence). CDR3 length equals 11 residues. CDR3 nucleotide sequence: TGCAGTGCTGAGACTTACTACGAGCAGTACTTC. This gives the protein CSAETYYEQYF.

The V and J genes are TRBV6-6 and TRBJ2-7, with TRBD2 matching 9 bases. The V and J ends lost 6 bases and 2 bases, in that order; junction bases with no gene match: 8. This CDR3 comprises 15 residues. Per the germline V gene, CDR1 is MNHNY and CDR2 is SVGAGI (reference sequence). CDR3 loop: CASSRGLAPTYEQYF. The CDR3 DNA reads TGTGCCAGCAGCCGTGGACTAGCGCCAACCTACGAGCAGTACTTC.

The rearrangement joins TRBV27 to TRBJ1-5; D is unclear. Trimming removed 6 bases at V and 4 bases at J, with 7 bases between. The CDR3 spans 12 residues. CDR1 and CDR2 from the germline V gene are MNHEY and SMNVEV (reference sequence). The CDR3 DNA follows: TGTGCCAGCAGAGCGCCTAATCAGCCCCAGCATTTT. It encodes CASRAPNQPQHF.

J is TRBJ2-2 and V is TRBV4-1; 9 nucleotides match TRBD2. Germline CDR1 and CDR2: MGHRA and YSYEKL. V trimming: 0 bases; J trimming: 2 bases; junction bases outside the gene matches: 4. CDR3 size: 17 residues. CDR3: CASSQEASGANTGELFF. In DNA, the CDR3 is TGCGCCAGCAGCCAAGAGGCTAGCGGGGCAAACACCGGGGAGCTGTTTTTT.

This chain joins TRBV5-1 and TRBJ2-5, with 12 bases lining up with TRBD2. Germline CDR1 SGHRS, CDR2 YFSETQ. Unmatched junction bases numbered 10, after V lost 4 bases and J lost 0 bases. CDR3 length: 18 amino acids. The CDR3 sequence: CASSPGASGRAHQETQYF. The CDR3 DNA follows: TGCGCCAGCAGCCCCGGGGCTAGCGGGAGGGCCCACCAAGAGACCCAGTACTTC.

The genes are TRBV5-1 and TRBJ2-1, with 15 bases fitting TRBD2. The V gene end was trimmed by 4 bases and the J gene end by 9 bases; junction bases not matched to a gene: 8. Germline V CDR1 and CDR2: SGHRS, YFSETQ. This CDR3 spans 16 amino acids. CDR3 sequence (DNA): TGCGCCAGCAGCACCGGACTAGCGGGAGGGCTCGCTGAGCAGTTCTTC. Amino acid sequence: CASSTGLAGGLAEQFF.

The chain uses TRBV19 and TRBJ1-6; D uncertain. The length of the CDR3 is 15 residues. In germline, CDR1 is LNHDA, CDR2 SQIVND (reference sequence). V shed 1 base and J shed 7 bases, with 11 bases lying between them. As DNA, the CDR3 is TGTGCCAGTAGTATAGGGGCAGGCGACAATTCACCCCTCCACTTT. Translation: CASSIGAGDNSPLHF.

The chain has TRBV11-3 and TRBJ2-3, with D possibly being TRBD2 (5 bases). The CDR3 contains 13 residues. V lost 1 base and J lost 14, with 16 bases in between. The germline CDR1 and CDR2 sequences are SGHNT and YENEEA. The CDR3 sequence is CASSLGLAGTSYF. The CDR3 DNA follows: TGTGCCAGCAGCTTAGGTTTGGCGGGTACATCGTATTTT.

This chain connects TRBV18 to TRBJ2-2; the D gene is possibly TRBD2 (6 bases). This CDR3 is 15 amino acids long. The germline V gene encodes CDR1 KGHSH and CDR2 LQKENI. V was cut by 4 bases and J by 2 bases, with 11 bases left in between. In nucleotides, the CDR3 is TGTGCCAGCTCACTACGGACTACAAACACCGGGGAGCTGTTTTTT. Translated: CASSLRTTNTGELFF.

The chain recombines TRBV10-3 with TRBJ1-1, with D perhaps matching TRBD1 (5 bases). The CDR3 runs to 14 residues. V dropped 3 bases and J dropped 5 bases, with 13 bases sitting between them. Germline CDR1 ENHRY, CDR2 SYGVKD. CDR3 nucleotide sequence: TGTGCCATCAGTGACCCACCAGGGATTACTGAAGCTTTCTTT. Protein sequence: CAISDPPGITEAFF.

About this clone: This sample includes further DNA sequences coding for the same CDR3. The chain carries TRBV19 and TRBJ1-1; possible D gene TRBD1, 5 bases. Trimming removed 3 bases at V and 0 bases at J, with 8 bases between. Germline lookup yields CDR1 LNHDA and CDR2 SQIVND (reference sequence). This CDR3 region has 14 residues. The CDR3: CASSIPGMNTEAFF. CDR3 nucleotide sequence: TGTGCCAGTAGTATCCCAGGGATGAACACTGAAGCTTTCTTT. Full variable domain (outside the CDR3, taken from reference TRBV19 and TRBJ1-1): DGGITQSPKYLFRKEGQNVTLSCEQNLNHDAMYWYRQDPGQGLRLIYYSQIVNDFQKGDIAEGYSVSREKKESFPLTVTSAQKNPTAFYLCASSIPGMNTEAFFGQGTRLTVV.

V gene TRBV5-8 combines with J gene TRBJ1-2; the match to TRBD1 covers 7 bases. This CDR3 spans 13 amino acids. Germline CDR1 SGHTS, CDR2 YDEGEE. The trim removed 4 bases at V and 4 bases at J, leaving 4 bases unmatched. CDR3 nucleotide sequence: TGTGCCAGCAGCGCCTCAGGGGGCTATGGCTACACCTTC. Amino acid sequence: CASSASGGYGYTF.

This clone was found a few times. Additional DNA sequences in this sample encode the identical CDR3. V gene TRBV7-2 combines with J gene TRBJ1-6; 9 nucleotides align to TRBD1. Germline values: CDR1 SGHTA, CDR2 FQGNSA. This CDR3 region has 15 residues. The ends lost 5 bases at V and 9 bases at J; junction bases unmatched: 8. The CDR3 sequence: CASSLRTGEGSPLHF. DNA of the CDR3: TGTGCCAGCAGCCTGAGGACAGGGGAAGGTTCACCCCTCCACTTT.

J is TRBJ1-5 and V is TRBV19; 9 nucleotides align to TRBD1. CDR1 LNHDA and CDR2 SQIVND come from the germline V gene (reference sequence). The ends lost 3 bases at V and 0 bases at J; junction bases unmatched: 12. This CDR3 region has 19 residues. The CDR3 DNA follows: TGTGCCAGTAGTATGACAGGGGGGGAGTTATTATATAGCAATCAGCCCCAGCATTTT. Protein: CASSMTGGELLYSNQPQHF. The variable domain in full, completed from reference TRBV19 and TRBJ1-5, reads DGGITQSPKYLFRKEGQNVTLSCEQNLNHDAMYWYRQDPGQGLRLIYYSQIVNDFQKGDIAEGYSVSREKKESFPLTVTSAQKNPTAFYLCASSMTGGELLYSNQPQHFGDGTRLSIL.

J is TRBJ1-3 and V is TRBV3-1 (or the pseudogene TRBV3-2); D may be TRBD1 (5 bases). The ends were cut back, 4 bases at V and 4 bases at J, with 11 bases in the middle. Germline V gives CDR1 LGHDT, CDR2 YNNKEL (reference sequence). The CDR3 consists of 14 residues. The CDR3 sequence is CASSPLDSGNTIYF. The CDR3 bases are TGTGCCAGCAGCCCCTTAGACAGCGGAAACACCATATATTTT.

With regard to this clone: At the DNA level, this CDR3 is encoded by other sequences in the same sample as well. The chain combines TRBV5-1 with TRBJ1-1; 8 nucleotides align to TRBD1. Per germline, CDR1 SGHRS and CDR2 YFSETQ. With V trimmed by 1 base and J by 1 base, 3 bases remained unmatched. The CDR3 has 15 residues. DNA of the CDR3: TGCGCCAGCAGCTTGTCCGGGACAGGGAACACTGAAGCTTTCTTT. This gives the protein CASSLSGTGNTEAFF.

The V call is TRBV28, the J call TRBJ1-6; no definite D call. Germline V gene data show CDR1 as MDHEN and CDR2 as SYDVKM. Trimming cost V 3 bases and J 5 bases, with 11 bases left between them. CDR3 size: 15 residues. The DNA of the CDR3 is TGTGCCAGCAGTTTTGTCAGGATCAATAATTCACCCCTCCACTTT. Translated: CASSFVRINNSPLHF. The full variable domain, with the rest looked up from reference TRBV28 and TRBJ1-6, is DVKVTQSSRYLVKRTGEKVFLECVQDMDHENMFWYRQDPGLGLRLIYFSYDVKMKEKGDIPEGYSVSREKKERFSLILESASTNQTSMYLCASSFVRINNSPLHFGNGTRLTVT.

The J gene is TRBJ2-7, the V gene TRBV9; D ambiguous. The V gene lost 0 bases and the J gene lost 2 bases, with 12 bases spanning the gap. CDR1 is SGDLS and CDR2 is YYNGEE in the germline V gene. This CDR3 is built from 15 residues. CDR3 DNA sequence: TGTGCCAGCAGCGTAGGGTCCCGCAGTACCTACGAGCAGTACTTC. Translation: CASSVGSRSTYEQYF.

This clone was detected once. The J gene is TRBJ1-2, the V gene TRBV30; no reliable D call. With 8 bases removed from V and 8 bases from J, the gap between germline ends came to 15 bases. The CDR3 sequence is 11 residues long. Germline CDR1 is GTSNPN and CDR2 is SVGIG (reference sequence). For the CDR3, the DNA is TGTGCCGTGAGCCGAGGAGGCGGCTACACCTTC. The encoded protein is CAVSRGGGYTF.

The chain uses TRBV28 and TRBJ1-4; D may be TRBD1 (5 bases). The germline V gene has CDR1 MDHEN and CDR2 SYDVKM. Between the trimmed V and J ends, which lost 6 bases and 0 bases, there was a span of 14 bases. The CDR3 is 16 residues long. As DNA, the CDR3 is TGTGCCAGCAGCGATATCGACAGCGCAACTAATGAAAAACTGTTTTTT. Its protein product is CASSDIDSATNEKLFF.

The genes are TRBV27 and TRBJ2-2, with 10 positions matching TRBD2. Germline loops: CDR1 MNHEY, CDR2 SMNVEV (reference sequence). This CDR3 region has 16 residues. V trimming: 5 bases; J trimming: 6 bases; junction bases outside the gene matches: 9. The CDR3 loop reads CASSPRLAGVAGELFF. In nucleotides, the CDR3 is TGTGCCAGCAGTCCTAGGCTAGCGGGAGTGGCCGGGGAGCTGTTTTTT.